This T cell receptor beta chain was sequenced during a study of shared clonotypes between healthy human individuals. Profiling relied on immunoSEQ multiplex PCR, and the TCRdb table lists in-frame clones only, not all of them. The top ten clones hold approximately 13% of a sample with approximately 480,000 clones, 60% to 80% of them seen once. V lost 3 bases, J lost 0 bases, and 9 bases lay in between. Germline CDR1 SGHTA, CDR2 FQGNSA. CDR3 size: 14 residues. The V call is TRBV7-2, the J call TRBJ2-7; possible D gene TRBD2, 6 bases. The source is a woman aged 40 to 49 in good health. Some clones in this sample may be carry-over from other donors' samples. The sample was PBMCs. Written as DNA, the CDR3 is TGTGCCAGCAGCTTTAGCGGTAACTCCTACGAGCAGTACTTC. Translation: CASSFSGNSYEQYF. Filled out from reference TRBV7-2 and TRBJ2-7, the complete variable domain reads GAGVSQSPSNKVTEKGKDVELRCDPISGHTALYWYRQSLGQGLEFLIYFQGNSAPDKSGLPSDRFSAERTGGSVSTLTIQRTQQEDSAVYLCASSFSGNSYEQYFGPGTRLTVT.